Given below is one TCR beta chain in context. These data originate in a study of blood T cell repertoires in COVID-19. About the research overall: Samples of COVID-19 (acute and convalescent) were obtained from the United States, Italy and Spain.

Study processing details: Quantification of nucleated cells was approximated via reference gene primer amplification. Using immunoSEQ multiplex PCR, the repertoire was profiled, and TCRdb retains in-frame clones only, with some absent. That table is the source of V, J and clone size, and D and trimming were worked out from the DNA. The data hold 240,000 or so clones, with roughly 79% observed a single time. The source material was peripheral blood. This receptor was identified in a woman aged 80 or older with COVID-19, enrolled during active disease.

The CDR3 here is CATSGGSGRSYNEQFF. The CDR3 bases are TGTGCCACCAGTGGTGGAAGCGGGAGGTCCTACAATGAGCAGTTCTTC. The chain uses TRBV24-1 and TRBJ2-1, with TRBD2 identical over 9 bases. CDR1 and CDR2 from the germline V gene are KGHDR and SFDVKD. The CDR3 extends over 16 amino acids. The V and J ends lost 5 bases and 1 base, in that order; junction bases with no gene match: 5.